The next 12 T cell receptor beta chains were all read from a single sample in a study of T cell repertoires in ileal Crohn's disease. Data came from immunoSEQ multiplex PCR; TCRdb stores just in-frame clones and leaves some out. The sample contains approximately 19,000 clones, 72% of which appear only once. Time point specified: neoterminal ileum biopsy at postoperative endoscopy, about 6 months after surgery. The sample was ileal tissue. The receptors were gathered from an adult with Crohn's disease.

There are a few counts of this clone. The chain combines TRBV4-1 with TRBJ1-2; 11 bases match TRBD1. The J segment lost 3 bases and the V segment lost 2 bases, leaving 2 bases of the junction unmatched. The CDR3 runs 15 residues. Germline V gene sequence: CDR1 MGHRA, CDR2 YSYEKL. The chain's CDR3 is CASSQPGQGDYGYTF. The CDR3 region has the DNA TGCGCCAGCAGCCAACCGGGACAGGGGGACTATGGCTACACCTTC.

The chain has TRBV10-3 and TRBJ1-1; possibly TRBD1 for D (6 bases). Germline CDR1 is ENHRY and CDR2 is SYGVKD. This CDR3 is built from 16 residues. Trimming removed 2 bases at V and 1 base at J, with 14 bases between. Here the CDR3 reads CAISEQTGLSNTEAFF. In DNA, the CDR3 is TGTGCCATCAGTGAGCAGACAGGCCTATCGAACACTGAAGCTTTCTTT.

This CDR3 is CATGDPSGGELFF. CDR3 DNA sequence: TGTGCCACGGGGGACCCGTCGGGCGGGGAGCTGTTTTTT. The J gene is TRBJ2-2, the V gene TRBV10-3, with D tentatively TRBD2 (6 bases). Trimming stripped 10 bases from V and 7 bases from J, with 16 bases between. The CDR3 contains 13 residues. Per germline, CDR1 ENHRY and CDR2 SYGVKD.

In DNA form, the CDR3 reads TGTGCCAGTAGTCACGGGGTCGGGGTGGCCAACACTGAAGCTTTCTTT. Encoded protein: CASSHGVGVANTEAFF. This chain links TRBV19 with TRBJ1-1; unclear D gene. The V and J ends lost 5 bases and 2 bases respectively, with 18 bases between them. The length of the CDR3 is 16 residues. Germline-derived CDR1 and CDR2 are LNHDA and SQIVND (reference sequence).

The rearrangement links TRBV19 to TRBJ2-1; D is unresolved. The CDR3 consists of 16 residues. Deletions cut 3 bases from V and 4 bases from J, with 16 bases between. The germline V gene has CDR1 LNHDA and CDR2 SQIVND (reference sequence). CDR3 nucleotide sequence: TGTGCCAGTAGTATTCATGGCAGACAAAGATACAATGAGCAGTTCTTC. Encoded protein: CASSIHGRQRYNEQFF.

This sequence joins TRBV15 and TRBJ2-3, with D hard to call. There are 15 residues in the CDR3. Germline CDR1 LNHNV, CDR2 YYDKDF (reference sequence). V lost 0 bases, J lost 2 bases, and 9 bases lay in between. The CDR3: CATSRDAVPTDTQYF. Written as DNA, the CDR3 is TGTGCCACCAGCAGAGATGCGGTTCCCACAGATACGCAGTATTTT.

The gene calls are TRBV9 and TRBJ2-7; TRBD2 agrees at 11 bases. The germline gives CDR1 SGDLS, CDR2 YYNGEE. The CDR3 length is 14 residues. The ends lost 0 bases at V and 4 bases at J; junction bases unmatched: 0. CDR3 nucleotide sequence: TGTGCCAGCAGCGTAGGGACTAGCGGGTACGAGCAGTACTTC. Protein sequence: CASSVGTSGYEQYF.

The chain is built from TRBV7-2 and TRBJ1-5; TRBD1 might be the D (5 bases). The V end lost 4 bases, the J end lost 3 bases, and 16 bases lay between the germline ends. The CDR3 has 16 amino acids. CDR1 and CDR2 (germline): SGHTA, FQGNSA. Here the CDR3 DNA reads TGTGCCAGCAGCTCCTGGGCGGGGGTAACCAATCAGCCCCAGCATTTT. Amino acid sequence: CASSSWAGVTNQPQHF. The variable domain in full, completed from reference TRBV7-2 and TRBJ1-5, reads GAGVSQSPSNKVTEKGKDVELRCDPISGHTALYWYRQSLGQGLEFLIYFQGNSAPDKSGLPSDRFSAERTGGSVSTLTIQRTQQEDSAVYLCASSSWAGVTNQPQHFGDGTRLSIL.

This clone came up once. This rearrangement joins TRBV6-1 to TRBJ2-7; 8 nucleotides line up with TRBD1. The length of the CDR3 is 14 residues. Germline assignment: CDR1 MNHNS and CDR2 SASEGT. V lost 7 bases to trimming and J lost 2 bases; unmatched junction nucleotides: 7. CDR3 loop: CASIRTGTAYEQYF. The CDR3 DNA reads as TGTGCCAGCATACGGACAGGGACCGCCTACGAGCAGTACTTC.

This clone was counted only a few times. The chain links TRBV6-1 to TRBJ2-1, with 10 bases fitting TRBD1. The CDR3 is made up of 17 amino acids. Losses at the gene ends were 8 bases for V and 4 bases for J; bases not matched to a gene: 14. Germline V gene lookup returns CDR1 MNHNS and CDR2 SASEGT. CDR3 amino acids: CASRGGRDRGGYNEQFF. The CDR3 DNA reads as TGTGCCAGCCGTGGTGGGAGGGACAGGGGTGGTTACAATGAGCAGTTCTTC.

This clone was found once. CDR3 amino acids: CASSWRQGVFWQETQYF. The DNA of the CDR3 is TGTGCCAGCAGCTGGAGACAGGGGGTGTTCTGGCAAGAGACCCAGTACTTC. This chain links TRBV7-9 with TRBJ2-5, with TRBD1 identical over 9 bases. CDR1 is SEHNR, CDR2 FQNEAQ, per germline (reference sequence). The CDR3 has 17 amino acids. Trimming removed 4 bases from V and 2 bases from J; junction bases left unmatched: 11. Complete variable domain (other parts from reference TRBV7-9 and TRBJ2-5): DTGVSQNPRHKITKRGQNVTFRCDPISEHNRLYWYRQTLGQGPEFLTYFQNEAQLEKSRLLSDRFSAERPKGSFSTLEIQRTEQGDSAMYLCASSWRQGVFWQETQYFGPGTRLLVL.

The chain combines TRBV28 with TRBJ2-7, with no clear D. Germline CDR1 reads MDHEN; CDR2 reads SYDVKM. Trimming removed 1 base from V and 8 bases from J, with 21 bases in between. This CDR3 comprises 16 residues. Here the CDR3 DNA reads TGTGCCAGCAGTTTATATGGCGGTAATGGCCCTGTAAAGCAGTACTTC. Its protein product is CASSLYGGNGPVKQYF.